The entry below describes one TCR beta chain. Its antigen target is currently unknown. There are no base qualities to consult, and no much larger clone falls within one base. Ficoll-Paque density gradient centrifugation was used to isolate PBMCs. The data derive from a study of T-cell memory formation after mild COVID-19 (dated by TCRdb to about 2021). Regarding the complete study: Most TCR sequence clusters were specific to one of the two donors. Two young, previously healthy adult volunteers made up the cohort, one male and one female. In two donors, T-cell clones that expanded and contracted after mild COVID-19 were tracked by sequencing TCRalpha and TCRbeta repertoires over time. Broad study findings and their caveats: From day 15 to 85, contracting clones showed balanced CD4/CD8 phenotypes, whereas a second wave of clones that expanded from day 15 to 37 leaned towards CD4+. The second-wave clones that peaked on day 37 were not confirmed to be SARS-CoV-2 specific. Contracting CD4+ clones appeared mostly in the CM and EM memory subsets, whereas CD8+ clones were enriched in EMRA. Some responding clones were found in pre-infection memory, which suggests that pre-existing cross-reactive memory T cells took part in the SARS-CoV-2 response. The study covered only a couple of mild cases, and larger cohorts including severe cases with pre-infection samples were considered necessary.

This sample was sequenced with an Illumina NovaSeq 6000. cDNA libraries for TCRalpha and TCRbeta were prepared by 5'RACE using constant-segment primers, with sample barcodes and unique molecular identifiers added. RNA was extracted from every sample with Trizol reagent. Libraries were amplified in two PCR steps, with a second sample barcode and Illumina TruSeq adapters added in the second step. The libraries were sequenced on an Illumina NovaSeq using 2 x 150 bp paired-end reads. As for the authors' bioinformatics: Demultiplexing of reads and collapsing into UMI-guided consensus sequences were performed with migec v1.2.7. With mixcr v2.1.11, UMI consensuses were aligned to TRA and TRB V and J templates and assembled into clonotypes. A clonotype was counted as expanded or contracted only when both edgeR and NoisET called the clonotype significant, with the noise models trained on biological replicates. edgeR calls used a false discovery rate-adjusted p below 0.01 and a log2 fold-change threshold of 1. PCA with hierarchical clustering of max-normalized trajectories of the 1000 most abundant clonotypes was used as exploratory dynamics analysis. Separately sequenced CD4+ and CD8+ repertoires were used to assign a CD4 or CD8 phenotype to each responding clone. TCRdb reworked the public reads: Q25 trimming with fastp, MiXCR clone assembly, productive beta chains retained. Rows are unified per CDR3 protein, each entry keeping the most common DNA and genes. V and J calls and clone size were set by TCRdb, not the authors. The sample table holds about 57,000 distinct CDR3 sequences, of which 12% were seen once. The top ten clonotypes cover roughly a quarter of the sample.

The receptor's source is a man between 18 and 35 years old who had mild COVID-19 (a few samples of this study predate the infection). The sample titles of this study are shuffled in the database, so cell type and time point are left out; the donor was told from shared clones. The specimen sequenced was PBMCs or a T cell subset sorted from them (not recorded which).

The DNA sequence is TGTGCCAGCAGCTCCAGGTGGCAGGGGGGCCCCAATGAGCAGTTCTTC. This is translated as CASSSRWQGGPNEQFF. The sequence links TRBV13 to TRBJ2-1; 7 matching bases give a weak D call of TRBD1. Spanning cysteine to phenylalanine, the CDR3 consists of 16 amino acids. Of the read, only the CDR3 DNA is kept; its 48 bases are in frame from base 1. V loses 4 bases, J loses 6 bases, and the germline ends lie 19 bases apart. From the germline V gene (reference sequence), CDR1 is PRHDT and CDR2 is FYEKMQ.